Listed here are 27 T cell receptor beta chains from one sample, sequenced in a study of T cells in tuberculosis. The table came from immunoSEQ multiplex PCR; TCRdb's copy has only in-frame clones and leaves some out. Of 88,000 or so clones in the sample, just over 90% were seen once. Thawed, overnight-rested PBMC were stained with GMM-loaded CD1B tetramer, viability dye and anti-CD3, then sorted. CD1B tetramers were loaded with Rhodococcus equi-derived C32 glucose monomycolate. What was sequenced was CD1b-GMM tetramer-negative cells sorted from PBMCs. The receptors come from an adult woman with latent tuberculosis.

Only a few counts were recorded for this clone. This chain links TRBV21-1 with TRBJ2-7; TRBD2, the D gene given by the table, was not confirmed from the DNA. TRBV21-1 is a pseudogene segment. This CDR3 has 18 amino acids. CDR3 in DNA: TGTGCCAGCAGCAAAGCCGTGAGACACTTCGAGGGCCGATACGAGCAGTACTTC. Translating it yields CASSKAVRHFEGRYEQYF.

The V call is TRBV5-1, the J call TRBJ1-4; 7 bases map to TRBD1. V lost 0 bases, J lost 0 bases, and 5 bases stayed unmatched. The CDR3 runs 17 residues. CDR1 is SGHRS, CDR2 YFSETQ, per germline. The CDR3 DNA is TGCGCCAGCAGCTTGGGGACAGGAACGGCAACTAATGAAAAACTGTTTTTT. Its protein product is CASSLGTGTATNEKLFF. Combining the CDR3 with reference TRBV5-1 and TRBJ1-4 gives the whole variable domain KAGVTQTPRYLIKTRGQQVTLSCSPISGHRSVSWYQQTPGQGLQFLFEYFSETQRNKGNFPGRFSGRQFSNSRSEMNVSTLELGDSALYLCASSLGTGTATNEKLFFGSGTQLSVL.

The chain combines TRBV30 with TRBJ1-2; 12 nucleotides match TRBD1. V lost 5 bases and J lost 6; bases outside the gene matches: 7. CDR3 length equals 14 residues. Per germline, CDR1 GTSNPN and CDR2 SVGIG (reference sequence). As DNA, the CDR3 is TGTGCCTGGGACGGGACAGGGGGCGGTAATGGCTACACCTTC. Protein: CAWDGTGGGNGYTF. Full variable domain (missing parts from reference TRBV30 and TRBJ1-2): SQTIHQWPATLVQPVGSPLSLECTVEGTSNPNLYWYRQAAGRGLQLLFYSVGIGQISSEVPQNLSASRPQDRQFILSSKKLLLSDSGFYLCAWDGTGGGNGYTFGSGTRLTVV.

V and J are TRBV19 and TRBJ2-5; maybe TRBD1 (7 bases). Germline values: CDR1 LNHDA, CDR2 SQIVND (reference sequence). The V end was cut by 3 bases, the J end by 5 bases, with 16 bases between. This CDR3 comprises 15 residues. The CDR3 bases are TGTGCCAGTAGTATTTCGGGGCAGGGGGGCGAGACCCAGTACTTC. Translated, it gives CASSISGQGGETQYF.

The gene calls are TRBV5-4 and TRBJ2-5, with D possibly matching TRBD1 (5 bases). CDR1 SGHNT and CDR2 YYREEE come from the germline V gene (reference sequence). The CDR3 length is 14 residues. Trimming removed 2 bases from V and 1 base from J, with 9 bases in between. The CDR3 sequence: CASSFGRAQETQYF. CDR3 in DNA: TGTGCCAGCAGCTTTGGCAGGGCCCAAGAGACCCAGTACTTC.

The chain recombines TRBV7-9 with TRBJ1-5, with D maybe TRBD1 (5 bases). Germline-derived CDR1 and CDR2 are SEHNR and FQNEAQ (reference sequence). The V end was cut by 2 bases, the J end by 7 bases, with 9 bases between. The CDR3 totals 13 residues. CDR3 loop: CASSLWGEQPQHF. CDR3 coding DNA: TGTGCCAGCAGCTTATGGGGGGAACAGCCCCAGCATTTT.

This clone was seen a single time. The genes are TRBV29-1 and TRBJ1-3; D is unclear. Between the trimmed V and J ends, which lost 7 bases and 4 bases, there was a span of 14 bases. The CDR3 extends over 13 amino acids. Germline loops: CDR1 SQVTM, CDR2 ANQGSEA. The CDR3 DNA reads as TGCAGCGCCCGTACGGGTAGGGGAAACACCATATATTTT. Translating gives CSARTGRGNTIYF.

This rearrangement joins TRBV10-3 to TRBJ1-5; D not resolved. Trimming took 0 bases from V and 0 from J, leaving 9 bases between them. Germline loops: CDR1 ENHRY, CDR2 SYGVKD. This CDR3 has 16 amino acids. CDR3 residues: CAISESAVLSNQPQHF. For the CDR3, the DNA is TGTGCCATCAGTGAGTCGGCGGTGCTTAGCAATCAGCCCCAGCATTTT.

The genes are TRBV6-6 and TRBJ1-1, with TRBD1 as a possible D gene (6 bases). The CDR3 extends over 15 amino acids. Germline values: CDR1 MNHNY, CDR2 SVGAGI (reference sequence). The V end lost 2 bases, the J end lost 2 bases, and 12 bases lay between the germline ends. The CDR3 loop reads CASSYMGGLNTEAFF. CDR3 DNA sequence: TGTGCCAGCAGTTACATGGGGGGGCTCAACACTGAAGCTTTCTTT.

The genes are TRBV14 and TRBJ2-4; D may be TRBD1 (5 bases). Trimming took off 0 bases at V and 0 bases at J, with 9 bases between the two ends. Germline V CDR1 and CDR2: SGHDN, FVKESK. This CDR3 spans 16 amino acids. DNA of the CDR3: TGTGCCAGCAGCCAAGATCGTGGGGCAGCCAAAAACATTCAGTACTTC. This sequence encodes CASSQDRGAAKNIQYF.

The J gene is TRBJ2-1, the V gene TRBV5-1; the match to TRBD1 covers 8 bases. The germline V gene has CDR1 SGHRS and CDR2 YFSETQ. The CDR3 runs 20 residues. With 4 bases clipped from V and 0 bases from J, the junction kept 18 bases outside the gene matches. CDR3 DNA sequence: TGCGCCAGCAGCCGTAGGACAGGGCGTCCGGGTGGGGACTCCTACAATGAGCAGTTCTTC. Translated, it gives CASSRRTGRPGGDSYNEQFF.

The V and J genes are TRBV28 and TRBJ2-3, with 11 bases matching TRBD2. From germline, CDR1 is MDHEN and CDR2 SYDVKM. The J segment lost 2 bases and the V segment lost 6 bases, leaving 4 bases of the junction unmatched. The CDR3 spans 15 residues. This chain's CDR3 is CASSPSGGITDTQYF. Written as DNA, the CDR3 is TGTGCCAGCAGCCCTAGCGGGGGGATCACAGATACGCAGTATTTT.

This sequence joins TRBV6-5 and TRBJ1-3; TRBD1 matches at 8 bases. V was clipped by 3 bases and J by 11 bases; unmatched bases: 6. CDR1 is MNHEY and CDR2 is SVGAGI in the germline V gene. The CDR3 loop spans 13 amino acids. The chain's CDR3 is CASSYGQGGAIYF. The DNA of the CDR3 is TGTGCCAGCAGTTATGGACAGGGAGGGGCCATATATTTT.

The chain joins TRBV30 to TRBJ1-2; the D is unclear. The CDR3 contains 13 residues. Trimming removed 2 bases from V and 2 bases from J, with 9 bases in between. From germline, CDR1 is GTSNPN and CDR2 SVGIG (reference sequence). CDR3 sequence reads: CAWSPTENYGYTF. The CDR3 nucleotides read TGTGCCTGGAGTCCTACAGAAAACTATGGCTACACCTTC.

The chain uses TRBV4-2 and TRBJ1-4; D is perhaps TRBD1 (5 bases). Trimming took 6 bases from V and 3 from J, leaving 17 bases between them. The CDR3 has 16 residues. Germline CDR1 reads LGHNA; CDR2 reads YNFKEQ. The CDR3 nucleotides read TGTGCCAGCAGTCGGGGACTGCAGGATGCTAATGAAAAACTGTTTTTT. Its protein product is CASSRGLQDANEKLFF.

The CDR3 loop reads CASSQDFGGTDTQYF. CDR3 DNA: TGTGCCAGCAGCCAAGACTTCGGGGGCACAGATACGCAGTATTTT. This chain joins TRBV14 and TRBJ2-3; TRBD2 might be the D (5 bases). Germline loops: CDR1 SGHDN, CDR2 FVKESK. V lost 0 bases and J lost 1, with 8 bases in between. This CDR3 is built from 15 residues.

The chain couples TRBV5-1 to TRBJ1-3, with D hard to call. The length of the CDR3 is 19 residues. V was trimmed by 4 bases and J by 2 bases, leaving 25 bases between them. Germline CDR1 and CDR2: SGHRS and YFSETQ. This CDR3 is CASSPRVVADLTAGNTIYF. CDR3 in DNA: TGCGCCAGCAGCCCGAGGGTGGTGGCGGATCTCACGGCTGGAAACACCATATATTTT. The full variable domain, rest sourced from reference TRBV5-1 and TRBJ1-3, is KAGVTQTPRYLIKTRGQQVTLSCSPISGHRSVSWYQQTPGQGLQFLFEYFSETQRNKGNFPGRFSGRQFSNSRSEMNVSTLELGDSALYLCASSPRVVADLTAGNTIYFGEGSWLTVV.

This chain links TRBV7-9 with TRBJ2-4, with 10 bases matching TRBD2. Unmatched junction bases numbered 5, after V lost 5 bases and J lost 4 bases. Germline V gives CDR1 SEHNR, CDR2 FQNEAQ (reference sequence). This CDR3 spans 15 amino acids. The CDR3 is CASSPWTSGKNIQYF. CDR3 in DNA: TGTGCCAGCAGCCCGTGGACTAGCGGTAAAAACATTCAGTACTTC.

The CDR3 loop is CSVGTGVPYGYTF. CDR3 in DNA: TGCAGCGTGGGGACAGGGGTCCCCTATGGCTACACCTTC. The rearrangement joins TRBV29-1 to TRBJ1-2; 10 nucleotides agree with TRBD1. Germline V lookup: CDR1 SQVTM, CDR2 ANQGSEA. The CDR3 sequence is 13 residues long. J gave up 4 bases and V 6 bases, and 5 bases lay outside the gene matches.

The CDR3 DNA reads TGTGCCAGCAGTTCGCCCGAGGTTAATGAAAAACTGTTTTTT. Translation gives CASSSPEVNEKLFF. The chain joins TRBV6-6 to TRBJ1-4; D is uncertain. Germline CDR1 is MNHNY and CDR2 is SVGAGI (reference sequence). V lost 4 bases and J 4 bases, leaving 10 bases between the germline ends. The CDR3 has 14 amino acids.

The chain recombines TRBV5-8 with TRBJ2-3, with D possibly TRBD1 on 6 matching bases. Trimming removed 4 bases at V and 1 base at J, with 13 bases between. The V gene's germline CDR1 is SGHTS and CDR2 YDEGEE. This CDR3 spans 15 amino acids. The CDR3 here is CASSDRLSGTDTQYF. The CDR3 DNA sequence: TGTGCCAGCAGCGACAGGTTGTCCGGCACAGATACGCAGTATTTT.

The chain couples TRBV28 to TRBJ1-2; the D gene is possibly TRBD1 (6 bases). From germline, CDR1 is MDHEN and CDR2 SYDVKM. V was trimmed by 5 bases and J by 4 bases, leaving 11 bases between them. This CDR3 contains 13 residues. CDR3 coding DNA: TGTGCCAGCAGTCTAACAGGGTCCTATGGCTACACCTTC. Translation gives CASSLTGSYGYTF.

This clone was seen once. CDR3 sequence (DNA): TGTGCCAGCAGCCCTCAACTAGCGGGGGGGATCTACAATGAGCAGTTCTTC. Translated: CASSPQLAGGIYNEQFF. This chain uses TRBV5-4 with TRBJ2-1; 13 bases fit TRBD2. J gave up 3 bases and V 4 bases, and 7 bases lay outside the gene matches. The CDR3 is 17 residues long. The germline V gene encodes CDR1 SGHNT and CDR2 YYREEE (reference sequence). The full variable domain, its missing parts supplied by reference TRBV5-4 and TRBJ2-1, is ETGVTQSPTHLIKTRGQQVTLRCSSQSGHNTVSWYQQALGQGPQFIFQYYREEENGRGNFPPRFSGLQFPNYSSELNVNALELDDSALYLCASSPQLAGGIYNEQFFGPGTRLTVL.

V is TRBV6-5 and J is TRBJ2-7, with D tentatively TRBD1 (5 bases). The CDR3 covers 15 residues. From germline, CDR1 is MNHEY and CDR2 SVGAGI. Trimming stripped 6 bases from V and 3 bases from J, with 18 bases between. The CDR3 is CASRGSGDRSYEQYV. The DNA for the CDR3 is TGTGCCAGCAGGGGGTCCGGAGACAGAAGCTACGAGCAGTACGTC.

This chain links TRBV29-1 with TRBJ2-7, with D possibly being TRBD2 (6 bases). Germline lookup yields CDR1 SQVTM and CDR2 ANQGSEA. Trimming pared 4 bases from V and 2 bases from J, leaving 18 bases between. The CDR3 is 15 residues long. CDR3 residues: CSVGTIGKVAYEQYF. The CDR3 DNA is TGCAGCGTTGGGACTATAGGAAAGGTCGCCTACGAGCAGTACTTC.

This clone was seen a few times. The chain joins TRBV13 to TRBJ1-5; 9 nucleotides agree with TRBD1. Germline V CDR1 and CDR2: PRHDT, FYEKMQ (reference sequence). V dropped 5 bases and J dropped 8; count of bases not matched to a gene: 7. This CDR3 comprises 14 residues. The CDR3 DNA reads TGTGCCAGCAGCCTGGGACAGGGAGTGGAGCCCCAGCATTTT. Translation gives CASSLGQGVEPQHF.

The J gene is TRBJ2-7, the V gene TRBV5-6; perhaps TRBD2 as D (5 bases). The CDR3 has 14 amino acids. Germline V gene data show CDR1 as SGHDT and CDR2 as YYEEEE. Trimming shortened V by 4 bases and J by 9 bases, and 20 bases separated the two germline ends. The CDR3 here is CASSRERTEGGQYF. CDR3 nucleotide sequence: TGTGCCAGCAGCCGGGAACGGACCGAAGGCGGGCAGTACTTC. The full variable domain, rest sourced from reference TRBV5-6 and TRBJ2-7, is DAGVTQSPTHLIKTRGQQVTLRCSPKSGHDTVSWYQQALGQGPQFIFQYYEEEERQRGNFPDRFSGHQFPNYSSELNVNALLLGDSALYLCASSRERTEGGQYFGPGTRLTVT.